Sequencing of this T cell receptor beta chain was carried out in a study of OX40 agonist ivuxolimab in advanced cancers. Study-level information: With ivuxolimab, an agonistic anti-OX40 (CD134) antibody, patients were treated. Study results and limitations: Among the nonresponders, some also had low normalized T-cell clonal expansion. People who partly responded at 0.1-3.0 mg/kg had some of the least clonal expansion seen. On average, CD8+ T cells showed a greater number of expanded clones than CD4+.

Using immunoSEQ multiplex PCR, the repertoire was profiled, and TCRdb retains in-frame clones only, with some absent. Altogether fewer than 90,000 clones are present, more than 80% being singletons, with the ten largest covering around 1.5%. In regard to this clone: Its cognate antigen is unknown.

V was pared by 0 bases and J by 3 bases, with 13 bases between. This CDR3 comprises 15 residues. The germline CDR1 and CDR2 sequences are SGDLS and YYNGEE. This specimen was CD4+ or CD8+ T cells sorted from blood, taken in a trial of the OX40 agonist ivuxolimab. The V call is TRBV9, the J call TRBJ2-7, with a possible D match to TRBD1 (6 bases). This receptor was taken from an adult with an advanced solid tumor such as melanoma, head and neck, liver or kidney cancer. In DNA form, the CDR3 reads TGTGCCAGCAGCGTAGGATGGACAGCAGTCTACGAGCAGTACTTC. Amino acids: CASSVGWTAVYEQYF.